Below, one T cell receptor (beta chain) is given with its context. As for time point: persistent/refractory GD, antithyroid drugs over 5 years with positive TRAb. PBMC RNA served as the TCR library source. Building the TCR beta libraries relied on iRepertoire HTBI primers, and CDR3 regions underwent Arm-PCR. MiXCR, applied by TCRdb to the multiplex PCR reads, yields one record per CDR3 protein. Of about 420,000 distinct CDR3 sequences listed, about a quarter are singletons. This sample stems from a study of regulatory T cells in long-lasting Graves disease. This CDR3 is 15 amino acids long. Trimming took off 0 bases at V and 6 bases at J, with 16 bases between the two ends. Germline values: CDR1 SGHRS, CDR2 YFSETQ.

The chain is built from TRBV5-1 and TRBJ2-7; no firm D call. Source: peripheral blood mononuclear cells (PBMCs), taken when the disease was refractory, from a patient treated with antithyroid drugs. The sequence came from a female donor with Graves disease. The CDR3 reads CASSLDYSVGVEQYF. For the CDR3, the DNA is TGCGCCAGCAGCTTGGATTATTCAGTTGGGGTCGAGCAGTACTTC.